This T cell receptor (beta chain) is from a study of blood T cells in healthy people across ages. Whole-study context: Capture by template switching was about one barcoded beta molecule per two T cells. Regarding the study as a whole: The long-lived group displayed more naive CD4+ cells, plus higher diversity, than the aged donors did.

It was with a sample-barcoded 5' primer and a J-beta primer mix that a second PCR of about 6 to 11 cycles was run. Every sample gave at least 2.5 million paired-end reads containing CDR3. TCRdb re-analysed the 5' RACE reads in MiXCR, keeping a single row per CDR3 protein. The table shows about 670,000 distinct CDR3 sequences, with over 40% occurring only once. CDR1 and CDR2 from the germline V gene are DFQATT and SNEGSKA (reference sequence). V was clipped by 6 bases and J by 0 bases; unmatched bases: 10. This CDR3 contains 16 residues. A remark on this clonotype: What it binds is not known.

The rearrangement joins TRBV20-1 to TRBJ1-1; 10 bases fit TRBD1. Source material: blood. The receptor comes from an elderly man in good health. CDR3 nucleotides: TGCAGTGCCCTGAATCCGGACAGGGGGATGAACACTGAAGCTTTCTTT. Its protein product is CSALNPDRGMNTEAFF.